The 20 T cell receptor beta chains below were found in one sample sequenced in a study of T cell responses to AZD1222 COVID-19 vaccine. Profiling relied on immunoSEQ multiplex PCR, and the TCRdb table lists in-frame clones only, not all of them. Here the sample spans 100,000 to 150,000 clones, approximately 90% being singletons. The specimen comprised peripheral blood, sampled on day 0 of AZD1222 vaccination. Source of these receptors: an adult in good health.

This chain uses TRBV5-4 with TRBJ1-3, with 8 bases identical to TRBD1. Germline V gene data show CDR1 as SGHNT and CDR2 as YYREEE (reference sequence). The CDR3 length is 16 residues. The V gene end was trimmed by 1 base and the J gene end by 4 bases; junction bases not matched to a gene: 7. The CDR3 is CASSLRQGAGGNTIYF. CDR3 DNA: TGTGCCAGCAGCTTGCGGCAGGGGGCGGGCGGAAACACCATATATTTT.

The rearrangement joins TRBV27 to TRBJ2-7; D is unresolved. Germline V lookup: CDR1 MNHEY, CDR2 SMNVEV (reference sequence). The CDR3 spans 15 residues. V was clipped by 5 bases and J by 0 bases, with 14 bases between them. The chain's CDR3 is CASSPLPVPSYEQYF. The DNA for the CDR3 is TGTGCCAGCAGTCCCCTCCCGGTGCCCTCCTACGAGCAGTACTTC.

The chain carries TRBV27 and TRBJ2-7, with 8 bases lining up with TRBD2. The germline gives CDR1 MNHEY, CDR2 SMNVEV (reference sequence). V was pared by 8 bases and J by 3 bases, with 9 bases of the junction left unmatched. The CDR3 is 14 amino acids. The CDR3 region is CASALLAGGYEQYF. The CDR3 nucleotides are TGTGCCAGCGCTCTTTTGGCGGGAGGCTACGAGCAGTACTTC.

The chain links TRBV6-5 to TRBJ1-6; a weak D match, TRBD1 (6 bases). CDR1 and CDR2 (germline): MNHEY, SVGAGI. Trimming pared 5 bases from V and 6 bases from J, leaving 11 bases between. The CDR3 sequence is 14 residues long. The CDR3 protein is CASSLQGINSPLHF. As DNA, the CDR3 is TGTGCCAGCAGTCTACAGGGCATTAATTCACCCCTCCACTTT.

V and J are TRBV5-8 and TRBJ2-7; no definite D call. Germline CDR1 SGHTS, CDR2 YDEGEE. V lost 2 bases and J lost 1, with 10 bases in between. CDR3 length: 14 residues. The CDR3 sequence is CASSFRPGSYEQYF. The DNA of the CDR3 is TGTGCCAGCAGCTTCCGGCCGGGTTCCTACGAGCAGTACTTC.

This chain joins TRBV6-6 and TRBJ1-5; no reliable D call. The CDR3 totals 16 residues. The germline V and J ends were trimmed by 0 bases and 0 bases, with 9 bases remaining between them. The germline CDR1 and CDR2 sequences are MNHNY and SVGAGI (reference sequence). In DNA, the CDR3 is TGTGCCAGCAGTTACTCCGGAAACCCTAGCAATCAGCCCCAGCATTTT. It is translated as CASSYSGNPSNQPQHF.

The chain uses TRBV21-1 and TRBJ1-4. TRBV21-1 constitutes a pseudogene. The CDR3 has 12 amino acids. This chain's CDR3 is CASSRENEKLFF. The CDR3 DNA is TGTGCCAGCAGCCGGGAGAATGAAAAACTGTTTTTT.

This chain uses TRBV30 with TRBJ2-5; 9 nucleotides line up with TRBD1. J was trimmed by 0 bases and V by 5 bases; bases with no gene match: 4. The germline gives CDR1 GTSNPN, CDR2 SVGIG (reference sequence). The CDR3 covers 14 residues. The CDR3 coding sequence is TGTGCCTGGGGAGGACAGGGGAACCAAGAGACCCAGTACTTC. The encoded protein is CAWGGQGNQETQYF.

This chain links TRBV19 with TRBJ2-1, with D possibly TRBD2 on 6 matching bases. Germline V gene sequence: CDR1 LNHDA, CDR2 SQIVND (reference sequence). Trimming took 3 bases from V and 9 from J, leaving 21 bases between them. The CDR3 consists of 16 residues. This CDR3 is CASSISGVGYRGEQFF. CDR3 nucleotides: TGTGCCAGTAGTATCTCGGGGGTGGGGTATCGTGGTGAGCAGTTCTTC.

The DNA for the CDR3 is TGTGCCAGCAACCCCACCGGGACAGGGGTTAACTATGGCTACACCTTC. Its protein product is CASNPTGTGVNYGYTF. The genes are TRBV27 and TRBJ1-2, with 10 positions matching TRBD1. V gave up 7 bases and J gave up 1 base; unmatched junction bases: 9. The CDR3 sequence is 16 residues long. The germline V gene encodes CDR1 MNHEY and CDR2 SMNVEV (reference sequence).

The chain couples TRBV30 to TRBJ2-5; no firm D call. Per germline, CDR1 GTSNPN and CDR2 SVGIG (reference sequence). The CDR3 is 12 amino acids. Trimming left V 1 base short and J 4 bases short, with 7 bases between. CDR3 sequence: CAWSGGRETQYF. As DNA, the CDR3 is TGTGCCTGGAGTGGTGGCAGAGAGACCCAGTACTTC.

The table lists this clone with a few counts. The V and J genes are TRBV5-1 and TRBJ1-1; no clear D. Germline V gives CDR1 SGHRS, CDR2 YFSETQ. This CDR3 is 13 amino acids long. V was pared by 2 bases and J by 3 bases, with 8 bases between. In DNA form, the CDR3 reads TGCGCCAGCAGCTTTCGGATAGACACTGAAGCTTTCTTT. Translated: CASSFRIDTEAFF.

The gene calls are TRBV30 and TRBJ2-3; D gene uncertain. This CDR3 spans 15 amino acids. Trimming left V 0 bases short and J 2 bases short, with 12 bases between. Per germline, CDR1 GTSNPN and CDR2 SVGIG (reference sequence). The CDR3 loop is CAWSVDPSHTDTQYF. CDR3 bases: TGTGCCTGGAGTGTGGACCCTAGTCACACAGATACGCAGTATTTT.

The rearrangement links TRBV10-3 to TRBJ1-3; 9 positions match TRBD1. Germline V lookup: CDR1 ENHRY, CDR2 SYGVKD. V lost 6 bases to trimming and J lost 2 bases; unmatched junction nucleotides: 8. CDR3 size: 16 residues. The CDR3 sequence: CAISSHTGGPGNTIYF. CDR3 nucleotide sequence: TGTGCCATCAGCTCACATACAGGGGGCCCTGGAAACACCATATATTTT.

The CDR3 loop reads CASSLIMDPDTQYF. The DNA of the CDR3 is TGCGCCAGCAGCTTGATCATGGACCCAGATACGCAGTATTTT. V and J are TRBV5-1 and TRBJ2-3; D gene unclear. Per the germline V gene, CDR1 is SGHRS and CDR2 is YFSETQ. Deletions cut 1 base from V and 4 bases from J, with 10 bases between. The CDR3 contains 14 residues.

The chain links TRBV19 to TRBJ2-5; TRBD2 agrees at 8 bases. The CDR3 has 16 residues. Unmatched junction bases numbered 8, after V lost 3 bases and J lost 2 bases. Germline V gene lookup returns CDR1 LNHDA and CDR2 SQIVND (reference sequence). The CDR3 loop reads CASSISIVAGQETQYF. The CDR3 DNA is TGTGCCAGTAGTATCAGTATCGTAGCGGGGCAAGAGACCCAGTACTTC.

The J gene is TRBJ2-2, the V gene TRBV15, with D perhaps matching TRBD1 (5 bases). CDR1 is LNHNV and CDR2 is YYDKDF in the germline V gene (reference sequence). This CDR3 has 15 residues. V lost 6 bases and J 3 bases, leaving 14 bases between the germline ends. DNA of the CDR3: TGTGCCACCAGGCCCACAGGCCGTGACACCGGGGAGCTGTTTTTT. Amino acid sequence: CATRPTGRDTGELFF.

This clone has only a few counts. The CDR3 loop is CASSLVPLAGVQFF. The DNA for the CDR3 is TGTGCCAGCAGCTTGGTACCACTAGCGGGAGTTCAGTTCTTC. This rearrangement joins TRBV5-5 to TRBJ2-1; 11 nucleotides match TRBD2. V gave up 0 bases and J gave up 13 bases; unmatched junction bases: 6. The CDR3 sequence is 14 residues long. The V gene's germline CDR1 is SGHKS and CDR2 YYEKEE (reference sequence).

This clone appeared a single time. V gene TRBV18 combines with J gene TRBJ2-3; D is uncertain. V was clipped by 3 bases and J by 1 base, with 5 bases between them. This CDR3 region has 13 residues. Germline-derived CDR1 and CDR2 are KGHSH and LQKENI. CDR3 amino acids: CASSPFGTDTQYF. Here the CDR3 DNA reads TGTGCCAGCTCACCTTTCGGCACAGATACGCAGTATTTT.

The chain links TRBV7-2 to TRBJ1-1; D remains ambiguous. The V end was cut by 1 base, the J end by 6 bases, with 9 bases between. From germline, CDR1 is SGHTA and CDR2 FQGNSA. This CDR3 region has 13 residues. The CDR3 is CASSLGGFAEAFF. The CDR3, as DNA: TGTGCCAGCAGCTTAGGAGGGTTCGCTGAAGCTTTCTTT. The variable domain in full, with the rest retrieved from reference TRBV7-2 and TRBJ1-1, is GAGVSQSPSNKVTEKGKDVELRCDPISGHTALYWYRQSLGQGLEFLIYFQGNSAPDKSGLPSDRFSAERTGGSVSTLTIQRTQQEDSAVYLCASSLGGFAEAFFGQGTRLTVV.